These 8 T cell receptor beta chains originate from one sample sequenced in a study of blood T cell repertoires in COVID-19. The data were produced by immunoSEQ multiplex PCR, yet TCRdb's version contains in-frame clones alone and is incomplete. This table holds more than 200,000 clones, roughly nine tenths found once. Sequencing was done on a sample of PBMCs or T cells enriched from blood (not recorded which). The receptor set was obtained from a woman aged 25-40 years with acute COVID-19.

The V call is TRBV5-4, the J call TRBJ2-7; 8 bases map to TRBD2. This CDR3 is 16 amino acids long. The V gene end was trimmed by 4 bases and the J gene end by 6 bases; junction bases not matched to a gene: 15. The germline V gene encodes CDR1 SGHNT and CDR2 YYREEE (reference sequence). The DNA of the CDR3 is TGTGCCAGCAGCGCTTCCCCGGGACTAGAAACGTCCGAGCAGTACTTC. Its translation is CASSASPGLETSEQYF. Variable domain in full (rest from reference TRBV5-4 and TRBJ2-7): ETGVTQSPTHLIKTRGQQVTLRCSSQSGHNTVSWYQQALGQGPQFIFQYYREEENGRGNFPPRFSGLQFPNYSSELNVNALELDDSALYLCASSASPGLETSEQYFGPGTRLTVT.

This clone was recorded only once. The chain links TRBV7-9 to TRBJ2-5, with D uncertain. The germline gives CDR1 SEHNR, CDR2 FQNEAQ (reference sequence). The germline V and J ends were trimmed by 4 bases and 5 bases, with 8 bases remaining between them. The CDR3 contains 12 residues. CDR3 DNA: TGTGCCAGCAGCTCCGTCGGGGAGACCCAGTACTTC. Its protein product is CASSSVGETQYF.

The V gene is TRBV6-2 or TRBV6-3, the J gene TRBJ2-2; possible D gene TRBD2, 6 bases. CDR1 is MNHEY and CDR2 is SVGEGT in the germline V gene. This CDR3 contains 16 residues. V dropped 2 bases and J dropped 1 base, with 11 bases sitting between them. As DNA, the CDR3 is TGTGCCAGCAGTTACGCCGGAGGGAGGAACACCGGGGAGCTGTTTTTT. It is translated as CASSYAGGRNTGELFF.

The chain has TRBV28 and TRBJ2-7; D not resolved. Trimming shortened V by 5 bases and J by 2 bases, and 7 bases separated the two germline ends. The CDR3 loop spans 12 amino acids. Germline CDR1 is MDHEN and CDR2 is SYDVKM. CDR3 sequence (DNA): TGTGCCAGCAGTCCCGCAGCCTACGAGCAGTACTTC. Translating it yields CASSPAAYEQYF.

This sequence joins TRBV6-2 or TRBV6-3 and TRBJ2-1, with D maybe TRBD2 (6 bases). Trimming pared 2 bases from V and 1 base from J, leaving 18 bases between. CDR3 size: 18 residues. The germline V gene encodes CDR1 MNHEY and CDR2 SVGEGT. CDR3 amino acids: CASSYEAERARSYNEQFF. In nucleotides, the CDR3 is TGTGCCAGCAGTTACGAGGCCGAGCGGGCAAGGTCCTACAATGAGCAGTTCTTC.

This clone has only a few counts. The V and J genes are TRBV9 and TRBJ2-7, with TRBD1 matching 8 bases. The CDR3 runs to 15 residues. Germline lookup yields CDR1 SGDLS and CDR2 YYNGEE. Unmatched junction bases numbered 5, after V lost 0 bases and J lost 3 bases. DNA of the CDR3: TGTGCCAGCAGCGTAGCAGGGGGCGGTTTCTACGAGCAGTACTTC. It codes for CASSVAGGGFYEQYF.

This clone was observed a few times. The V and J genes are TRBV12-3 or TRBV12-4 and TRBJ1-1, with 9 bases identical to TRBD1. The CDR3 consists of 13 residues. Trimming removed 5 bases from V and 6 bases from J; junction bases left unmatched: 4. The CDR3 nucleotides are TGTGCCAGCAGTCATCACAGGGGGCCTGAAGCTTTCTTT. This gives the protein CASSHHRGPEAFF.

This clone is a singleton in its sample. The chain joins TRBV30 to TRBJ2-1; 8 positions match TRBD2. Trimming cost V 2 bases and J 9 bases; bases outside gene matches: 9. The germline V gene has CDR1 GTSNPN and CDR2 SVGIG (reference sequence). The CDR3 covers 14 residues. The CDR3 reads CAWSPTGGQVEQFF. Here the CDR3 DNA reads TGTGCCTGGAGTCCTACGGGGGGGCAGGTTGAGCAGTTCTTC.